This is a list of T cell receptor beta chains from one sample in a study of blood T cell repertoires in COVID-19. Measured with immunoSEQ multiplex PCR; TCRdb has only the in-frame clones, and not every one. The table includes 70,000 or so clones, 70% to 80% detected once. Sequencing was done on a sample of peripheral blood. These receptors were collected from a human donor in a cohort sampled during active COVID-19. Each CDR3 is given without its conserved first and last residue. Fields, in order: J gene, V gene, CDR3 protein.

j_gene: TRBJ1-5
v_gene: TRBV28
CDR3aa: ASIPGTGKTGSNQPQH

j_gene: TRBJ2-1
v_gene: TRBV25-1
CDR3aa: ASSKSRGWDDEQF

j_gene: TRBJ2-7
v_gene: TRBV30
CDR3aa: AWKSIGQGASEQY

j_gene: TRBJ2-5
v_gene: TRBV19
CDR3aa: ASRSSRLAGETQY

j_gene: TRBJ2-1
v_gene: TRBV11-2
CDR3aa: ASSRDFSYNEQF

j_gene: TRBJ1-6
v_gene: TRBV27
CDR3aa: ASRPKGQDNSPLH

j_gene: TRBJ2-3
v_gene: TRBV19
CDR3aa: ASSRTGLAGPQDTQY

j_gene: TRBJ2-7
v_gene: TRBV5-4
CDR3aa: ASSVDRGVMYEQY

j_gene: TRBJ2-7
v_gene: TRBV5-1
CDR3aa: ASSLVFGGELATYEQY

j_gene: TRBJ1-2
v_gene: TRBV6-1
CDR3aa: ASSDAGAGYGYT

j_gene: TRBJ2-7
v_gene: TRBV25-1
CDR3aa: ASSVSGSYEQY

j_gene: TRBJ1-5
v_gene: TRBV5-1
CDR3aa: ASSAQTGSDQPQH

j_gene: TRBJ2-2
v_gene: TRBV19
CDR3aa: ASSPILGLNTGELF

j_gene: TRBJ2-2
v_gene: TRBV7-2
CDR3aa: ASIQGLGMNTGELF

j_gene: TRBJ2-1
v_gene: TRBV19
CDR3aa: ASSLREGLVNEQF

j_gene: TRBJ2-3
v_gene: TRBV4-1
CDR3aa: ASRLAGGSYTQY

j_gene: TRBJ2-7
v_gene: TRBV19
CDR3aa: ASSIEALASTYEQY

j_gene: TRBJ1-2
v_gene: TRBV29-1
CDR3aa: SAWSTVNYGYT

j_gene: TRBJ1-1
v_gene: TRBV7-6
CDR3aa: ASSRSPGQGHNTEAF

j_gene: TRBJ2-7
v_gene: TRBV11-2
CDR3aa: ASSATSGSYEQY

j_gene: TRBJ1-2
v_gene: TRBV5-6
CDR3aa: ASSAGPTTYGYT

j_gene: TRBJ1-2
v_gene: TRBV5-1
CDR3aa: ASSPRGLDGYT

j_gene: TRBJ2-5
v_gene: TRBV19
CDR3aa: ASSKTGVRTQY

j_gene: TRBJ2-7
v_gene: TRBV30
CDR3aa: AWSVARGTSVEQY

j_gene: TRBJ2-7
v_gene: TRBV7-6
CDR3aa: ASSLETSGYEQY

j_gene: TRBJ1-4
v_gene: TRBV19
CDR3aa: ASSIDLTENEKLF

j_gene: TRBJ1-5
v_gene: TRBV5-6
CDR3aa: ASSLRSYSNQPQH

j_gene: TRBJ1-2
v_gene: TRBV28
CDR3aa: ASRTTGDFVNYGYT

j_gene: TRBJ1-3
v_gene: TRBV10-1
CDR3aa: ASSVGGPGNTIY

j_gene: TRBJ1-5
v_gene: TRBV19
CDR3aa: ASSNHLGQTFRSNQPQH

j_gene: TRBJ1-2
v_gene: TRBV4-2
CDR3aa: ASSQEGGREFSGYT

j_gene: TRBJ2-7
v_gene: TRBV2
CDR3aa: ASNPYEQY

j_gene: TRBJ2-7
v_gene: TRBV19
CDR3aa: ASSIGTSGSYEQY

j_gene: TRBJ2-7
v_gene: TRBV30
CDR3aa: ASGRASRAHEQY

j_gene: TRBJ2-1
v_gene: TRBV19
CDR3aa: ASSATSSGSINEQF

j_gene: TRBJ2-7
v_gene: TRBV3-1/TRBV3-2
CDR3aa: ASSQKGAHEQY

j_gene: TRBJ1-2
v_gene: TRBV19
CDR3aa: ASSIGRSTGYGYT

j_gene: TRBJ1-2
v_gene: TRBV6-5
CDR3aa: ASSQDRGSYGYT

j_gene: TRBJ1-1
v_gene: TRBV7-6
CDR3aa: ASSLERFNTEAF

j_gene: TRBJ2-2
v_gene: TRBV19
CDR3aa: STSSGGSTGELF

j_gene: TRBJ1-6
v_gene: TRBV10-3
CDR3aa: AISSLNEAENSPLH